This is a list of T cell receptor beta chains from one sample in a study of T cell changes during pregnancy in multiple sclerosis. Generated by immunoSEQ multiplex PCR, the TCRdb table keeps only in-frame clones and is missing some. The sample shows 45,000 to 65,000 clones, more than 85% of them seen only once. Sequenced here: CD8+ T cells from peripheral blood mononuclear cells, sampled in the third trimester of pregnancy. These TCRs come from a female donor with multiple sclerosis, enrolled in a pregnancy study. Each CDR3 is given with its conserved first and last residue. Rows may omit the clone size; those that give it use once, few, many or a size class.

CDR3aa: CASSFLGLALNTGELFF
abundance: NA
v_gene: TRBV5-1

CDR3aa: CASSESAGAGTDTQYF
abundance: few
v_gene: TRBV6-4

CDR3aa: CAWSNRQGSYEQYF
abundance: NA
v_gene: TRBV30

CDR3aa: CASSYLQGTDTQYF
abundance: NA
v_gene: TRBV28

CDR3aa: CASRGGGPGGELFF
abundance: NA
v_gene: TRBV21-1

CDR3aa: CASSIRGQGNEKLFF
abundance: NA
v_gene: TRBV19

CDR3aa: CAWTQRDRTTMKQFF
abundance: NA
v_gene: TRBV30

CDR3aa: CASSRVNTEAFF
abundance: few
v_gene: TRBV5-1

CDR3aa: CASSLTGTSGRGSPGELFF
abundance: NA
v_gene: TRBV27

CDR3aa: CATSTRGLAEQYF
abundance: NA
v_gene: TRBV15

CDR3aa: CASSGTGGTGELFF
abundance: NA
v_gene: TRBV27

CDR3aa: CASSLDWGAEAFF
abundance: NA
v_gene: TRBV27

CDR3aa: CSVYLTGPGGEQYF
abundance: NA
v_gene: TRBV29-1

CDR3aa: CASSFLQGAKNIQYF
abundance: NA
v_gene: TRBV5-6

CDR3aa: CASGWETGGNQPQHF
abundance: NA
v_gene: TRBV12-5

CDR3aa: CASSTPRAGEWADTQYF
abundance: NA
v_gene: TRBV28